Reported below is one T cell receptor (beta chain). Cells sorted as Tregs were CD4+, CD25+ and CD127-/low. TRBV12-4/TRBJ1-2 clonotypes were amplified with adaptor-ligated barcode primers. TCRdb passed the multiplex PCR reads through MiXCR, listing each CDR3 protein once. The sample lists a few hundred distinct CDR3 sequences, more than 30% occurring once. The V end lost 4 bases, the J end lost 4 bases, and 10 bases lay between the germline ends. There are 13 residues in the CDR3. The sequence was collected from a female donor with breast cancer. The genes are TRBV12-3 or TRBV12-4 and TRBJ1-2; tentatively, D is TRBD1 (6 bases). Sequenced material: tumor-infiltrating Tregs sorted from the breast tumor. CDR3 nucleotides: TGTGCCAGCAGTTCGACAGGCGGCTATGGCTACACCTTC. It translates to CASSSTGGYGYTF.